A selection of T cell receptor beta chains follows, all from one sample in a study of neurological immune-mediated disorders. Each CDR3 protein gets one entry after TCRdb re-called the 5' RACE reads with MiXCR. Counted here are roughly 100,000 distinct CDR3 sequences, around 3.3% occurring once; the ten biggest clones make up 6%. Sequenced: PBMCs. These receptors originate from a woman between 18 and 29 years old with multiple sclerosis. Each CDR3 is given with its conserved first and last residue. D genes are given only for firm matches. Rows give clone size only sometimes, using once, few, many, or a class for an expanded clone.

clone size	V gene	J gene	D gene	CDR3 protein	CDR3 DNA
many	TRBV7-8	TRBJ2-3	NA	CASSPLENTDTQYF	TGTGCCAGCAGCCCCCTAGAGAATACAGATACGCAGTATTTT
many	TRBV27	TRBJ2-2	NA	CASSILGNTGELFF	TGTGCCAGCAGTATACTGGGGAACACCGGGGAGCTGTTTTTT
many	TRBV20-1	TRBJ2-7	NA	CSAIWTSSYEQYF	TGCAGTGCGATCTGGACCAGCTCCTACGAGCAGTACTTC
many	TRBV5-1	TRBJ2-7	NA	CASSWSGPGYEQYF	TGCGCCAGCAGCTGGTCGGGGCCAGGTTACGAGCAGTACTTC
NA	TRBV5-1	TRBJ2-6	NA	CASSLAGGMSSGANVLTF	TGCGCCAGCAGCTTGGCTGGCGGGATGAGCTCTGGGGCCAACGTCCTGACTTTC
many	TRBV7-2	TRBJ2-5	NA	CASSLGQSFQETQYF	TGTGCCAGCAGCCTCGGACAGAGCTTCCAAGAGACCCAGTACTTC
few	TRBV5-8	TRBJ2-3	NA	CASSPLRSTDTQYF	TGTGCCAGCAGCCCCCTACGTAGTACAGATACGCAGTATTTT
few	TRBV7-8	TRBJ2-2	NA	CASSLRRTGELFF	TGTGCCAGCAGCTTACGGAGGACCGGGGAGCTGTTTTTT
NA	TRBV19	TRBJ2-7	TRBD1	CDSGTGRYEKYF	TGTGACAGCGGGACAGGGCGCTACGAGAAGTACTTC
NA	TRBV29-1	TRBJ1-4	TRBD1	CSVAGQGSLKLFF	TGCAGCGTTGCCGGACAGGGGAGTTTAAAACTGTTTTTT
many	TRBV12-3/TRBV12-4	TRBJ1-2	NA	CASSLPGSFGYTF	TGTGCCAGCAGTTTGCCAGGGAGCTTTGGCTACACCTTC
once	TRBV12-3/TRBV12-4	TRBJ1-3	NA	CASSFLGAGKNIYF	TGTGCCAGCAGTTTTTTAGGGGCTGGAAAAAACATATATTTT
NA	TRBV7-2	TRBJ1-1	NA	CASSPGFKAFF	TGTGCCAGCAGTCCAGGGTTTAAAGCTTTCTTT
many	TRBV7-6	TRBJ1-2	NA	CASSLALGNGYTF	TGTGCCAGCAGCTTAGCATTGGGGAACGGCTACACCTTC
many	TRBV5-1	TRBJ2-5	NA	CASSFLGRASGRWETQYF	TGCGCCAGCAGCTTCCTGGGCCGGGCCTCAGGGCGCTGGGAGACCCAGTACTTC
many	TRBV3-1	TRBJ2-1	NA	CASSQPTDLKKMSPFF	TGTGCCAGCAGCCAACCTACGGATCTCAAAAAAATGAGTCCGTTCTTC
many	TRBV7-9	TRBJ2-3	NA	CASIQPVLRDTQYF	TGTGCCAGCATCCAACCCGTCCTTAGGGATACGCAGTATTTT
many	TRBV2	TRBJ1-4	NA	CASSEEAGELFF	TGTGCCAGCAGTGAAGAGGCAGGCGAACTGTTTTTT
many	TRBV3-1	TRBJ2-1	NA	CASSQYGGSYNEQFF	TGTGCCAGCAGCCAATACGGGGGCTCCTACAATGAGCAGTTCTTC
many	TRBV7-8	TRBJ2-7	NA	CASSLPPRTQPGTYEQYF	TGTGCCAGCAGCCTCCCCCCCAGGACACAGCCGGGTACCTACGAGCAGTACTTC
many	TRBV7-2	TRBJ1-5	NA	CASSLDGGSNQPQHF	TGTGCCAGCAGCTTAGATGGGGGGAGCAATCAGCCCCAGCATTTT
many	TRBV7-9	TRBJ2-7	NA	CASSSVGGTDGSYEQYF	TGTGCCAGCAGCTCAGTTGGAGGGACAGACGGATCCTACGAGCAGTACTTC
many	TRBV4-3	TRBJ1-3	NA	CASSQEWAGPRNTIYF	TGCGCCAGCAGCCAAGAGTGGGCCGGCCCGCGAAACACCATATATTTT
many	TRBV20-1	TRBJ1-2	TRBD1	CSAGTGENGYTF	TGCAGTGCTGGGACAGGGGAAAATGGCTACACCTTC
NA	TRBV10-1	TRBJ2-7	TRBD2	CASRGQSGASYEQYF	TGCGCCAGCAGAGGACAAAGCGGGGCCTCCTACGAGCAGTACTTC
many	TRBV7-9	TRBJ1-2	NA	CASSSRMARGINYGYTF	TGTGCCAGCAGCTCCCGGATGGCGAGGGGAATTAACTATGGCTACACCTTC
many	TRBV15	TRBJ2-2	TRBD1	CATSSDGGQGATGELFF	TGTGCCACCAGCAGCGATGGGGGACAGGGTGCCACCGGGGAGCTGTTTTTT
few	TRBV20-1	TRBJ2-2	NA	CSASYGGQRSGELFF	TGCAGTGCTAGTTACGGGGGACAGCGATCCGGGGAGCTGTTTTTT
many	TRBV20-1	TRBJ2-2	NA	CSASSGTTNTGELFF	TGCAGTGCTAGCTCTGGGACGACAAACACCGGGGAGCTGTTTTTT
many	TRBV20-1	TRBJ1-1	NA	CSASAGDRVNTEAFF	TGCAGTGCTAGCGCGGGGGACCGGGTTAACACTGAAGCTTTCTTT
many	TRBV12-3/TRBV12-4	TRBJ1-6	NA	CASSFTSGALPSPLHF	TGTGCCAGCAGTTTCACCTCCGGGGCGCTTCCTTCACCCCTCCACTTT
NA	TRBV5-6	TRBJ1-5	NA	CASSLGDQPQNF	TGTGCCAGCAGCTTGGGGGATCAGCCCCAGAATTTT
NA	TRBV15	TRBJ2-2	NA	CATSSAGVHGGELFF	TGTGCCACCAGCAGTGCAGGGGTCCATGGCGGGGAGCTGTTTTTT
many	TRBV7-8	TRBJ2-7	NA	CASSFPRVASAAEQYF	TGTGCCAGCAGCTTTCCGAGGGTGGCTAGCGCGGCAGAGCAGTACTTC
many	TRBV9	TRBJ1-2	NA	CASSGIDYGYTF	TGTGCCAGCAGCGGGATCGACTATGGCTACACCTTC
many	TRBV10-3	TRBJ2-1	TRBD2	CAISTWEGNEQFF	TGTGCCATCAGCACTTGGGAGGGGAATGAGCAGTTCTTC
many	TRBV4-1	TRBJ2-7	NA	CASSQVPRDYEQYF	TGCGCCAGCAGCCAAGTACCCAGAGACTACGAGCAGTACTTC
many	TRBV5-1	TRBJ1-2	TRBD1	CASSPPGRGPTNYTF	TGCGCCAGCAGCCCCCCGGGCAGGGGGCCAACTAACTACACCTTC
many	TRBV5-1	TRBJ2-1	TRBD2	CASSLPAGFSNNEQFF	TGCGCCAGCAGCTTGCCAGCGGGATTCTCGAACAATGAGCAGTTCTTC